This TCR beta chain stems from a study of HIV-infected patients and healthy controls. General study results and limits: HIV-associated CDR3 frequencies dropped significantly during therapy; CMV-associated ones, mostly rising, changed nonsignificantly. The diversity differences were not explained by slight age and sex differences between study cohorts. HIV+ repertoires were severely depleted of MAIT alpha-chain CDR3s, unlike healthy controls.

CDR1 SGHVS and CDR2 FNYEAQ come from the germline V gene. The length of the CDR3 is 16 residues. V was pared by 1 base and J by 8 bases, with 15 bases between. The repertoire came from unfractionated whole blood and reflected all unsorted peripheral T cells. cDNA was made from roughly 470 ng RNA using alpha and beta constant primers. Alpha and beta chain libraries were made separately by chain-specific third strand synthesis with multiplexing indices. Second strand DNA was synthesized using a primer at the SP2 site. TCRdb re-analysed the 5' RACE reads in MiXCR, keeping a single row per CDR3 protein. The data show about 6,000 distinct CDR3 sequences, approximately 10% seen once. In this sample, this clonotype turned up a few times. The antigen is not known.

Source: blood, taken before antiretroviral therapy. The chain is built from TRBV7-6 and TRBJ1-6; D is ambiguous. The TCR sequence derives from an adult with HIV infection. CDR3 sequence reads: CASSLGPGNRHSPLHF. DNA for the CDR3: TGTGCCAGCAGCTTAGGGCCAGGTAACAGACATTCACCCCTCCACTTT.